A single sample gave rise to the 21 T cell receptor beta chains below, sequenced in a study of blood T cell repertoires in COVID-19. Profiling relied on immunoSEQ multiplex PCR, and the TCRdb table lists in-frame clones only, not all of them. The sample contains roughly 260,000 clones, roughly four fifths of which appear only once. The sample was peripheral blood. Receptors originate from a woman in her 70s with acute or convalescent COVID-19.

For the CDR3, the DNA is TGTGCCAGCAGCCCGGAGTTCTTC. Translating it yields CASSPEFF. The chain has TRBV7-8 and TRBJ2-1; D is ambiguous. V dropped 5 bases and J dropped 14 bases, with 4 bases sitting between them. The CDR3 covers 8 residues. Per germline, CDR1 SGHVS and CDR2 FQNEAQ.

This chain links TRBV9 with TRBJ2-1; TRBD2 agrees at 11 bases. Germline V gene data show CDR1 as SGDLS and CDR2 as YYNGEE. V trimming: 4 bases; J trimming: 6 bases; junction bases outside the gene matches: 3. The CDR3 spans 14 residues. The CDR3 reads CASSPGLAGNEQFF. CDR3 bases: TGTGCCAGCAGCCCCGGACTAGCGGGCAATGAGCAGTTCTTC.

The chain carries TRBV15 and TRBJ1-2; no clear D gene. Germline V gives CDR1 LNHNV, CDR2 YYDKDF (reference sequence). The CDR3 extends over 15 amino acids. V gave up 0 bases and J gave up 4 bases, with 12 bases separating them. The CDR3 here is CATSREVVSGYGYTF. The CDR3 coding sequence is TGTGCCACCAGCAGAGAGGTAGTCAGCGGCTATGGCTACACCTTC. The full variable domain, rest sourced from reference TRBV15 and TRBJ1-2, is DAMVIQNPRYQVTQFGKPVTLSCSQTLNHNVMYWYQQKSSQAPKLLFHYYDKDFNNEADTPDNFQSRRPNTSFCFLDIRSPGLGDTAMYLCATSREVVSGYGYTFGSGTRLTVV.

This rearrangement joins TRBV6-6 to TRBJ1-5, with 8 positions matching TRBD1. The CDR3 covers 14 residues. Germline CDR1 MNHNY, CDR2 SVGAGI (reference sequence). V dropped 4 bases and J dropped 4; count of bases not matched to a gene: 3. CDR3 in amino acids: CASSSQGVNQPQHF. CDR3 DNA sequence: TGTGCCAGCAGTTCACAGGGGGTTAATCAGCCCCAGCATTTT.

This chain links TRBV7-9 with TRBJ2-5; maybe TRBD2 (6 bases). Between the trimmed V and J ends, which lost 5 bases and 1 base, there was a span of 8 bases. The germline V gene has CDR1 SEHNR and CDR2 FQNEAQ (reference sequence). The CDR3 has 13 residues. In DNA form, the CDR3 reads TGTGCCAGCAGCAGGGGACTCCAAGAGACCCAGTACTTC. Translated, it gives CASSRGLQETQYF.

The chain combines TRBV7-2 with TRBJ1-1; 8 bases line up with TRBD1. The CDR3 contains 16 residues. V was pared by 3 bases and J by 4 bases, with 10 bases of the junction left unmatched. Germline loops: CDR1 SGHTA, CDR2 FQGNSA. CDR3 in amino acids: CASSLAQTGVGTEAFF. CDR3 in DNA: TGTGCCAGCAGCTTGGCCCAGACAGGGGTCGGCACTGAAGCTTTCTTT.

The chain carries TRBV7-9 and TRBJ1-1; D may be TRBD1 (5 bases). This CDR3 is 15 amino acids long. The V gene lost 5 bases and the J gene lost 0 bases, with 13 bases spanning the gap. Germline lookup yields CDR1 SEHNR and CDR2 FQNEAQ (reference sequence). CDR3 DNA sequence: TGTGCCAGCAGCACGTTGACAGCTATGAACACTGAAGCTTTCTTT. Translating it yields CASSTLTAMNTEAFF.

The CDR3 coding sequence is TGTGCCAGCAGCGTCACAGGGGGGGATCAGCCCCAGCATTTT. The encoded protein is CASSVTGGDQPQHF. The rearrangement uses TRBV7-2 and TRBJ1-5; 8 positions match TRBD1. Unmatched junction bases numbered 5, after V lost 5 bases and J lost 5 bases. Germline V gives CDR1 SGHTA, CDR2 FQGNSA. This CDR3 comprises 14 residues.

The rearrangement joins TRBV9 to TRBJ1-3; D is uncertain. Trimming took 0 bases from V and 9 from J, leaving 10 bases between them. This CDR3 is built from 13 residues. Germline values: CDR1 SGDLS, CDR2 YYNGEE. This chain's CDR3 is CASSVGGGATIYF. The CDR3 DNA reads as TGTGCCAGCAGCGTAGGTGGCGGAGCCACCATATATTTT.

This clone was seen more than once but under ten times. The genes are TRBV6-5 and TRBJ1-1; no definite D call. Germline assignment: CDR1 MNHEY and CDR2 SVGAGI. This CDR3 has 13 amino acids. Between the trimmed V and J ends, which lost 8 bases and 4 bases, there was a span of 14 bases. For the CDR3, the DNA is TGTGCCAGCCGTAGGAGGGTAGGCACTGAAGCTTTCTTT. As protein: CASRRRVGTEAFF.

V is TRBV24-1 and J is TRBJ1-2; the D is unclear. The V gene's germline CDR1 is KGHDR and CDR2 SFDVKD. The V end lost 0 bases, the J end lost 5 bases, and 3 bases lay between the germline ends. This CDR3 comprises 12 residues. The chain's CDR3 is CATSDLTYGYTF. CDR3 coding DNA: TGTGCCACCAGTGATTTGACATATGGCTACACCTTC.

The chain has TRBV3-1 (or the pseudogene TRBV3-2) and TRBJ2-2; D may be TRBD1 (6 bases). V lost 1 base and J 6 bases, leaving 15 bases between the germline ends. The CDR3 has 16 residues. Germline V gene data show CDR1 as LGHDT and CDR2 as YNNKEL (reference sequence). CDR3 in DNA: TGTGCCAGCAGCCAAGTCTCCTACAGGGATCCCGGGGAGCTGTTTTTT. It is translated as CASSQVSYRDPGELFF.

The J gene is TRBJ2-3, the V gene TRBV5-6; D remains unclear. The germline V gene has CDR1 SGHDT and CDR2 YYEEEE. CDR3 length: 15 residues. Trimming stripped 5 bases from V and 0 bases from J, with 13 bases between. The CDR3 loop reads CASREREASTDTQYF. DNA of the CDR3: TGTGCCAGCAGGGAGAGAGAGGCTAGCACAGATACGCAGTATTTT. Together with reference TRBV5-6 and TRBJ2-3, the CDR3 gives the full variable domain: DAGVTQSPTHLIKTRGQQVTLRCSPKSGHDTVSWYQQALGQGPQFIFQYYEEEERQRGNFPDRFSGHQFPNYSSELNVNALLLGDSALYLCASREREASTDTQYFGPGTRLTVL.

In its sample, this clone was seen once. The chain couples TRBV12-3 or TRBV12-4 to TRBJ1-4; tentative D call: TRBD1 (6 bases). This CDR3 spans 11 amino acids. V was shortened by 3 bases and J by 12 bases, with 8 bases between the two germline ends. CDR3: CASSFHRELFF. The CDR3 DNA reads TGTGCCAGCAGTTTCCACAGGGAACTGTTTTTT.

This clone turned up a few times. The CDR3 here is CASSAGTSRDTQYF. The DNA of the CDR3 is TGCGCCAGCAGTGCTGGGACTAGTAGAGATACGCAGTATTTT. J is TRBJ2-3 and V is TRBV10-1; 8 nucleotides align to TRBD2. This CDR3 has 14 residues. Germline V gene lookup returns CDR1 WNHNN and CDR2 SYGVQD (reference sequence). J gave up 5 bases and V 4 bases, and 5 bases lay outside the gene matches.

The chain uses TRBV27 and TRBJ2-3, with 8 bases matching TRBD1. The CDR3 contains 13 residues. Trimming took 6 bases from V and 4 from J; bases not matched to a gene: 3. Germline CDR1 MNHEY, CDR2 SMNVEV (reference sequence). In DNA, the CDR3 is TGTGCCAGCAGGAGACAGGGGTCAGATACGCAGTATTTT. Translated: CASRRQGSDTQYF.

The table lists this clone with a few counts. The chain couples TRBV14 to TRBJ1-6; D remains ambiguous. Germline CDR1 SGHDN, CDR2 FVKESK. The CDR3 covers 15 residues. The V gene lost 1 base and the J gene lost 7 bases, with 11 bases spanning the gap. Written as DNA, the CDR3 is TGTGCCAGCAGCCAAGCCTCTTGGAGAAATTCACCCCTCCACTTT. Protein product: CASSQASWRNSPLHF.

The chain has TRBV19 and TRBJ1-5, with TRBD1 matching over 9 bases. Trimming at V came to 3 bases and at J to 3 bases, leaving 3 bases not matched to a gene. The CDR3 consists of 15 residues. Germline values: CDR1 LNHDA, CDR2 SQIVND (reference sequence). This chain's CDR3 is CASSMGDRVNQPQHF. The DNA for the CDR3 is TGTGCCAGTAGTATGGGGGACAGGGTCAATCAGCCCCAGCATTTT.

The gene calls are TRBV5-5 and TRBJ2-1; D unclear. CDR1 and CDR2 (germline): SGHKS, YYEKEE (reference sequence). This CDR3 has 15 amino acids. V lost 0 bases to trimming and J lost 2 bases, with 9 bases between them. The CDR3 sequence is CASSLDGSAYNEQFF. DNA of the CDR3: TGTGCCAGCAGCTTGGACGGGTCAGCCTACAATGAGCAGTTCTTC.

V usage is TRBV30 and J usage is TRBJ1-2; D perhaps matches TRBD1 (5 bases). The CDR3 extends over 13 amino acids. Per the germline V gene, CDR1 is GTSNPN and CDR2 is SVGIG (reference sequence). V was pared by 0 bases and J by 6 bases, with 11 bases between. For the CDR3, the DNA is TGTGCCTGGAGTGTTGGCAGGGTGAATGGCTACACCTTC. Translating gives CAWSVGRVNGYTF. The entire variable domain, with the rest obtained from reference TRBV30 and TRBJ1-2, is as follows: SQTIHQWPATLVQPVGSPLSLECTVEGTSNPNLYWYRQAAGRGLQLLFYSVGIGQISSEVPQNLSASRPQDRQFILSSKKLLLSDSGFYLCAWSVGRVNGYTFGSGTRLTVV.

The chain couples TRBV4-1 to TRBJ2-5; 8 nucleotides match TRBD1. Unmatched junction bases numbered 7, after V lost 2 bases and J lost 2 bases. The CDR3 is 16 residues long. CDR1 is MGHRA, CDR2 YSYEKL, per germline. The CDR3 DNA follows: TGCGCCAGCAGCCAATCAAGACAGGGGTTTCAAGAGACCCAGTACTTC. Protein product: CASSQSRQGFQETQYF.